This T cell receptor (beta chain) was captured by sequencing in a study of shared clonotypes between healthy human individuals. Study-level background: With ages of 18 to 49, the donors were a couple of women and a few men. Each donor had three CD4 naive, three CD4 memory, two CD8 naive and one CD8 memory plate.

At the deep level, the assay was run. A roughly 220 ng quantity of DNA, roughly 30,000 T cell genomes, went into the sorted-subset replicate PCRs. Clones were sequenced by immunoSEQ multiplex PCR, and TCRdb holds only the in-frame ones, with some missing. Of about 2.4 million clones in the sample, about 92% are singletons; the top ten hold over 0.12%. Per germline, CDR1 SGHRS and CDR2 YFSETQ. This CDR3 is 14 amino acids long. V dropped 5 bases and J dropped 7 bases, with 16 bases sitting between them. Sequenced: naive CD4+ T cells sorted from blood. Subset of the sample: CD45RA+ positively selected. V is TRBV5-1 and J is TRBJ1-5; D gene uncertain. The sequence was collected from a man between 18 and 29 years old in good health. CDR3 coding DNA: TGCGCCAGCAGTATGGACCCCGCGAAGCAGCCCCAGCATTTT. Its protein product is CASSMDPAKQPQHF. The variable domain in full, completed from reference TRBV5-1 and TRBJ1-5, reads KAGVTQTPRYLIKTRGQQVTLSCSPISGHRSVSWYQQTPGQGLQFLFEYFSETQRNKGNFPGRFSGRQFSNSRSEMNVSTLELGDSALYLCASSMDPAKQPQHFGDGTRLSIL.